Listed here are 7 T cell receptor beta chains from one sample, sequenced in a study of CD8+CD57+ T cells in acquired aplastic anemia. Selection for sequencing was limited to patients who had shown CD8+CD57+ cell expansion by flow cytometry. Genomic DNA templated the TCR beta VDJ and CDR3 profiling. TCRdb fed the reads into MiXCR, producing one record per CDR3 protein. The table shows some 160,000 distinct CDR3 sequences, with around 50% occurring only once. The specimen sequenced was sorted CD4+, CD8+, or CD8+CD57+ T cells (not recorded which) from PBMCs. Receptors originate from a human donor with aplastic anemia.

Remarks on this clonotype: A much larger clone is a single base away; this may be a read error. V and J are TRBV12-3 or TRBV12-4 and TRBJ2-2; D may correspond to TRBD1 or TRBD2 (5 bases each). This CDR3 has 12 amino acids. The ends were cut back, 8 bases at V and 6 bases at J, with 10 bases in the middle. The CDR3 nucleotides read TGTGCCAGCGGTGGGGACGCCGGGGAGCTGTTTTTT. This sequence encodes CASGGDAGELFF.

The rearrangement uses TRBV7-8 and TRBJ1-5, with 9 bases that match TRBD1. Trimming at V came to 5 bases and at J to 3 bases, leaving 5 bases not matched to a gene. The CDR3 loop spans 15 amino acids. CDR1 and CDR2 from the germline V gene are SGHVS and FQNEAQ. The CDR3 nucleotides are TGTGCCAGCAGCCACACAGGGGGCAACAATCAGCCCCAGCATTTT. This sequence encodes CASSHTGGNNQPQHF.

The chain couples TRBV2 to TRBJ1-5; D not certain. CDR1 is SNHLY and CDR2 is FYNNEI in the germline V gene. The CDR3 length is 15 residues. V was pared by 7 bases and J by 6 bases, with 19 bases between. Here the CDR3 DNA reads TGTGCCAGCACCTCCGGGTGGGCCCTAAGTCAGCCCCAGCATTTT. Translating it yields CASTSGWALSQPQHF.

This clonotype was seen just once. This sequence joins TRBV11-1 and TRBJ2-7; 11 bases line up with TRBD1. CDR1 and CDR2 from the germline V gene are SGHAT and FQDESV (reference sequence). The V gene end was trimmed by 1 base and the J gene end by 3 bases; junction bases not matched to a gene: 2. This CDR3 comprises 15 residues. CDR3 in amino acids: CASSLGGQGDYEQYF. CDR3 coding DNA: TGTGCCAGCAGCTTAGGGGGACAGGGGGACTACGAGCAGTACTTC.

This clonotype was observed many times. J is TRBJ2-1 and V is TRBV6-4; 14 bases agree with TRBD2. The trim removed 5 bases at V and 15 bases at J, leaving 12 bases unmatched. Germline CDR1 is MRHNA and CDR2 is SNTAGT. This CDR3 contains 15 residues. The CDR3 DNA reads TGTGCCAGCAGTCACGGGACTAGCGGGAGCCAAGCACTGTTCTTC. This encodes CASSHGTSGSQALFF.

This clonotype was detected only a few times. This rearrangement joins TRBV24-1 to TRBJ2-5; a weak D match, TRBD2 (6 bases). Germline CDR1 KGHDR, CDR2 SFDVKD. V lost 3 bases, J lost 5 bases, and 12 bases lay in between. The CDR3 spans 14 residues. The CDR3 DNA reads TGTGCCACCAGTGATACCGGGACTGAGGAGACCCAGTACTTC. This codes for CATSDTGTEETQYF.

The chain recombines TRBV15 with TRBJ2-3; 8 bases fit TRBD2. J lost 1 base, V lost 4 bases, and 10 bases had no gene match. The CDR3 is made up of 17 amino acids. Germline CDR1 and CDR2: LNHNV and YYDKDF (reference sequence). CDR3 protein: CATSTTLAAGGTDTQYF. The CDR3 bases are TGTGCCACCAGCACTACCCTGGCAGCGGGGGGCACAGATACGCAGTATTTT. The entire variable domain, with the rest obtained from reference TRBV15 and TRBJ2-3, is as follows: DAMVIQNPRYQVTQFGKPVTLSCSQTLNHNVMYWYQQKSSQAPKLLFHYYDKDFNNEADTPDNFQSRRPNTSFCFLDIRSPGLGDTAMYLCATSTTLAAGGTDTQYFGPGTRLTVL.